This passage covers 31 T cell receptor beta chains from one sample sequenced in a study of T cell changes during pregnancy in multiple sclerosis. Clones were read by immunoSEQ multiplex PCR, and TCRdb kept only the in-frame ones, dropping some. Of tens of thousands of clones in the sample, roughly 89% were seen once. Sequencing used peripheral blood, obtained in the second trimester of pregnancy. These receptors all stem from a female donor with multiple sclerosis, enrolled in a pregnancy study.

This sequence joins TRBV7-9 and TRBJ1-3; no firm D call. Germline V gene sequence: CDR1 SEHNR, CDR2 FQNEAQ (reference sequence). The CDR3 consists of 15 residues. V gave up 3 bases and J gave up 0 bases, with 9 bases separating them. The CDR3 reads CASSLGSGSGNTIYF. Here the CDR3 DNA reads TGTGCCAGCAGCTTGGGCAGCGGCTCTGGAAACACCATATATTTT.

The rearrangement joins TRBV19 to TRBJ1-6, with TRBD1 as a possible D gene (6 bases). The germline gives CDR1 LNHDA, CDR2 SQIVND (reference sequence). The CDR3 covers 16 residues. The ends were cut back, 4 bases at V and 0 bases at J, with 10 bases in the middle. The CDR3 loop reads CASSTNRDSYNSPLHF. The CDR3 region has the DNA TGTGCCAGTAGTACTAACAGGGACTCCTATAATTCACCCCTCCACTTT.

This chain links TRBV25-1 with TRBJ1-5; D possibly corresponds to TRBD1 (5 bases). This CDR3 has 14 residues. Trimming pared 1 base from V and 3 bases from J, leaving 7 bases between. In germline, CDR1 is MGHDK, CDR2 SYGVNS. CDR3 residues: CASSELGLNQPQHF. CDR3 sequence (DNA): TGTGCCAGCAGTGAATTGGGACTCAATCAGCCCCAGCATTTT.

The chain joins TRBV18 to TRBJ1-3, with D tentatively TRBD1 (6 bases). V shed 0 bases and J shed 0 bases, with 15 bases lying between them. The CDR3 is 18 amino acids. Looked up from germline, CDR1 is KGHSH and CDR2 is LQKENI. The CDR3 loop reads CASSPPSTGTFSGNTIYF. The CDR3 coding sequence is TGTGCCAGCTCACCACCCTCGACAGGTACATTCTCTGGAAACACCATATATTTT. Filled out from reference TRBV18 and TRBJ1-3, the complete variable domain reads NAGVMQNPRHLVRRRGQEARLRCSPMKGHSHVYWYRQLPEEGLKFMVYLQKENIIDESGMPKERFSAEFPKEGPSILRIQQVVRGDSAAYFCASSPPSTGTFSGNTIYFGEGSWLTVV.

For the CDR3, the DNA is TGCGCCAGCAGCCTACTAGCCGCACTTTACAATGAGCAGTTCTTC. Protein: CASSLLAALYNEQFF. The chain is built from TRBV5-1 and TRBJ2-1; D is possibly TRBD2 (6 bases). In germline, CDR1 is SGHRS, CDR2 YFSETQ. Trimming pared 4 bases from V and 4 bases from J, leaving 15 bases between. This CDR3 spans 15 amino acids.

The chain combines TRBV5-1 with TRBJ1-2; TRBD1 matches 7 bases. CDR1 is SGHRS, CDR2 YFSETQ, per germline. The CDR3 totals 14 residues. V gave up 4 bases and J gave up 4 bases; unmatched junction bases: 7. The CDR3 nucleotides read TGCGCCAGCAGCAGGACAGGTGGTGGCTATGGCTACACCTTC. This gives the protein CASSRTGGGYGYTF. Full variable domain (remainder filled in from reference TRBV5-1 and TRBJ1-2): KAGVTQTPRYLIKTRGQQVTLSCSPISGHRSVSWYQQTPGQGLQFLFEYFSETQRNKGNFPGRFSGRQFSNSRSEMNVSTLELGDSALYLCASSRTGGGYGYTFGSGTRLTVV.

The chain has TRBV30 and TRBJ2-2; the match to TRBD1 covers 8 bases. The CDR3 length is 15 residues. Germline V gene sequence: CDR1 GTSNPN, CDR2 SVGIG (reference sequence). V was pared by 1 base and J by 6 bases, with 7 bases of the junction left unmatched. CDR3 loop: CAWSALDRESGELFF. For the CDR3, the DNA is TGTGCCTGGAGTGCCCTGGACAGGGAGTCCGGGGAGCTGTTTTTT.

This chain links TRBV6-5 with TRBJ2-7, with D perhaps TRBD2 (6 bases). The CDR3 is made up of 16 amino acids. Germline V lookup: CDR1 MNHEY, CDR2 SVGAGI. V was cut by 0 bases and J by 3 bases, with 15 bases left in between. The DNA of the CDR3 is TGTGCCAGCAGTTACTCCTTCCAGGGAGGAAGCTACGAGCAGTACTTC. This codes for CASSYSFQGGSYEQYF.

In regard to this clone: The sample holds other DNA sequences that translate to the same CDR3. The chain is built from TRBV4-3 and TRBJ1-2; 10 positions agree with TRBD1. The germline CDR1 and CDR2 sequences are LGHNA and YSLEER. The V segment lost 3 bases and the J segment 8 bases; nucleotides outside the gene matches: 6. CDR3 length equals 14 residues. CDR3 protein: CASSHDRGLGGYTF. In DNA form, the CDR3 reads TGCGCCAGCAGCCATGACAGGGGGCTTGGGGGCTACACCTTC.

This rearrangement joins TRBV5-1 to TRBJ2-5, with 7 bases lining up with TRBD1. The ends lost 0 bases at V and 4 bases at J; junction bases unmatched: 6. The CDR3 has 15 amino acids. From germline, CDR1 is SGHRS and CDR2 YFSETQ. The CDR3, as DNA: TGCGCCAGCAGCTTGGGACAGGGATTGTCAGAGACCCAGTACTTC. Protein product: CASSLGQGLSETQYF.

This chain joins TRBV18 and TRBJ2-3; a possible D gene is TRBD1 (5 bases). Trimming removed 5 bases from V and 0 bases from J, with 9 bases in between. Germline V gives CDR1 KGHSH, CDR2 LQKENI. This CDR3 is built from 14 residues. The CDR3 DNA follows: TGTGCCAGCTCAGTAAGACAGAGCACAGATACGCAGTATTTT. Translation: CASSVRQSTDTQYF.

The gene calls are TRBV7-3 and TRBJ2-1; D is perhaps TRBD2 (5 bases). CDR1 SGHTA and CDR2 FQGTGA come from the germline V gene. Trimming left V 5 bases short and J 4 bases short, with 15 bases between. CDR3 length: 15 amino acids. The CDR3 here is CASSDGLPDYNEQFF. The CDR3 nucleotides read TGTGCCAGCAGCGACGGACTGCCTGATTACAATGAGCAGTTCTTC.

V and J are TRBV7-8 and TRBJ1-1; D is possibly TRBD1 (5 bases). CDR3 length: 13 residues. The V end was cut by 2 bases, the J end by 1 base, with 5 bases between. Germline CDR1 SGHVS, CDR2 FQNEAQ. CDR3 bases: TGTGCCAGCAGCTTAAGGGGGAACACTGAAGCTTTCTTT. Its translation: CASSLRGNTEAFF.

The rearrangement uses TRBV7-2 and TRBJ2-5, with 13 positions matching TRBD2. V dropped 4 bases and J dropped 5; count of bases not matched to a gene: 13. CDR1 SGHTA and CDR2 FQGNSA come from the germline V gene. The CDR3 contains 18 residues. The CDR3 sequence: CASSSTGLAGRSPETQYF. CDR3 in DNA: TGTGCCAGCAGCTCCACGGGACTAGCGGGGCGCTCACCGGAGACCCAGTACTTC.

The V gene is TRBV27, the J gene TRBJ2-3; D not resolved. The CDR3 contains 13 residues. The V gene lost 2 bases and the J gene lost 2 bases, with 5 bases spanning the gap. Germline CDR1 reads MNHEY; CDR2 reads SMNVEV (reference sequence). The CDR3 protein is CASSLLPTDTQYF. As DNA, the CDR3 is TGTGCCAGCAGTTTACTACCCACAGATACGCAGTATTTT.

The V gene is TRBV5-4, the J gene TRBJ1-3, with D hard to call. With 0 bases removed from V and 4 bases from J, the gap between germline ends came to 8 bases. From germline, CDR1 is SGHNT and CDR2 YYREEE (reference sequence). CDR3 length: 14 amino acids. The CDR3 DNA is TGTGCCAGCAGCTTGGGGACTCCGGGAAACACCATATATTTT. It codes for CASSLGTPGNTIYF.

The CDR3 protein is CASSLSDRGAYSPLHF. The CDR3 coding sequence is TGTGCCAGCAGCTTAAGTGACAGGGGCGCCTATTCACCCCTCCACTTT. The J gene is TRBJ1-6, the V gene TRBV7-8, with TRBD1 matching 8 bases. Trimming cost V 2 bases and J 8 bases; bases outside gene matches: 8. Germline V gives CDR1 SGHVS, CDR2 FQNEAQ. The CDR3 is made up of 16 amino acids.

The rearrangement links TRBV6-5 to TRBJ1-2; TRBD1 is a possible D gene (5 bases). V lost 2 bases to trimming and J lost 8 bases, with 15 bases between them. The length of the CDR3 is 14 residues. Germline CDR1 is MNHEY and CDR2 is SVGAGI. The CDR3 nucleotides read TGTGCCAGCAGTTACGGCAGGGAGGTTGGCGGCTACACCTTC. Amino acids: CASSYGREVGGYTF.

This rearrangement joins TRBV6-1 to TRBJ2-7, with TRBD2 matching over 13 bases. Looked up from germline, CDR1 is MNHNS and CDR2 is SASEGT. This CDR3 has 13 amino acids. The J segment lost 6 bases and the V segment lost 10 bases, leaving 6 bases of the junction unmatched. The chain's CDR3 is CATGLAGVFEQYF. DNA of the CDR3: TGTGCCACCGGACTAGCGGGAGTTTTCGAGCAGTACTTC.

This clone appeared once. The V and J genes are TRBV7-2 and TRBJ2-7; 13 bases agree with TRBD2. This CDR3 is 14 amino acids long. The germline CDR1 and CDR2 sequences are SGHTA and FQGNSA. V was clipped by 8 bases and J by 7 bases; unmatched bases: 8. The CDR3 sequence is CASGTSGGANEQYF. CDR3 DNA: TGTGCCAGCGGTACTAGCGGGGGGGCAAATGAGCAGTACTTC.

Worth noting for this clone: The same CDR3 also results from other DNA sequences found in this sample. The chain joins TRBV2 to TRBJ2-7, with 9 positions matching TRBD1. V was clipped by 8 bases and J by 10 bases; unmatched bases: 12. The CDR3 has 13 amino acids. Germline values: CDR1 SNHLY, CDR2 FYNNEI. CDR3 amino acids: CASSPGQGFEQYF. The CDR3 nucleotides are TGTGCCAGCTCCCCGGGACAGGGATTCGAACAGTACTTC.

The V gene is TRBV19, the J gene TRBJ2-3; a possible D gene is TRBD1 (5 bases). Deletions cut 6 bases from V and 2 bases from J, with 15 bases between. CDR1 is LNHDA and CDR2 is SQIVND in the germline V gene (reference sequence). CDR3 length: 15 amino acids. The CDR3 is CASRAPKTDTDTQYF. CDR3 bases: TGTGCCAGTAGAGCCCCCAAGACAGACACAGATACGCAGTATTTT.

The chain combines TRBV2 with TRBJ2-5, with 8 bases that match TRBD1. The length of the CDR3 is 14 residues. The V and J ends lost 6 bases and 4 bases, in that order; junction bases with no gene match: 7. Per germline, CDR1 SNHLY and CDR2 FYNNEI. The CDR3 sequence: CASRAGGAGETQYF. In DNA form, the CDR3 reads TGTGCCAGCAGAGCAGGGGGCGCGGGAGAGACCCAGTACTTC. Together with reference TRBV2 and TRBJ2-5, the CDR3 gives the full variable domain: EPEVTQTPSHQVTQMGQEVILRCVPISNHLYFYWYRQILGQKVEFLVSFYNNEISEKSEIFDDQFSVERPDGSNFTLKIRSTKLEDSAMYFCASRAGGAGETQYFGPGTRLLVL.

The chain uses TRBV11-2 and TRBJ2-5, with TRBD2 identical over 12 bases. The V gene end was trimmed by 2 bases and the J gene end by 1 base; junction bases not matched to a gene: 11. This CDR3 contains 19 residues. Germline CDR1 SGHAT, CDR2 FQNNGV. CDR3 loop: CASSLLGSSGGAGQETQYF. In nucleotides, the CDR3 is TGTGCCAGCAGCTTATTAGGGTCTAGCGGGGGGGCGGGCCAAGAGACCCAGTACTTC.

This clone is a singleton in its sample. V and J are TRBV28 and TRBJ1-4, with D tentatively TRBD1 (5 bases). V was trimmed by 6 bases and J by 0 bases, leaving 11 bases between them. The CDR3 has 15 amino acids. Germline V gives CDR1 MDHEN, CDR2 SYDVKM. The CDR3 here is CASRLRQSTNEKLFF. The CDR3 coding sequence is TGTGCCAGCAGGTTAAGACAGTCAACTAATGAAAAACTGTTTTTT.

The gene calls are TRBV5-4 and TRBJ2-2, with D possibly TRBD2 on 6 matching bases. Per germline, CDR1 SGHNT and CDR2 YYREEE (reference sequence). The CDR3 covers 15 residues. With 5 bases removed from V and 2 bases from J, the gap between germline ends came to 13 bases. The CDR3 nucleotides read TGTGCCAGCAGGGAGGCCGGGACTAACACCGGGGAGCTGTTTTTT. Translated: CASREAGTNTGELFF. Using reference TRBV5-4 and TRBJ2-2 for the parts outside the CDR3, the full variable domain is ETGVTQSPTHLIKTRGQQVTLRCSSQSGHNTVSWYQQALGQGPQFIFQYYREEENGRGNFPPRFSGLQFPNYSSELNVNALELDDSALYLCASREAGTNTGELFFGEGSRLTVL.

The sample holds one count of this clone. J is TRBJ2-1 and V is TRBV6-5, with D perhaps matching TRBD1 (5 bases). Germline assignment: CDR1 MNHEY and CDR2 SVGAGI. The length of the CDR3 is 14 residues. The V end was cut by 10 bases, the J end by 5 bases, with 18 bases between. CDR3 loop: CATSSDDSNNEQFF. As DNA, the CDR3 is TGTGCCACCTCCTCGGATGACAGCAACAATGAGCAGTTCTTC.

This chain links TRBV7-2 with TRBJ1-2, with D possibly TRBD1 on 5 matching bases. CDR3 length: 17 amino acids. CDR1 SGHTA and CDR2 FQGNSA come from the germline V gene. V was clipped by 2 bases and J by 7 bases, with 23 bases between them. The CDR3 DNA is TGTGCCAGCAGCTTAATAAGGACCGGGACTAAAGCTGGTGGCTACACCTTC. Encoded protein: CASSLIRTGTKAGGYTF.

The chain uses TRBV12-5 and TRBJ1-4; 10 positions match TRBD1. J was trimmed by 7 bases and V by 6 bases; bases with no gene match: 5. The CDR3 length is 14 residues. Germline V lookup: CDR1 LGHNT, CDR2 FRNRAP. The CDR3 sequence: CASGRTGGREKLFF. The CDR3 DNA sequence: TGTGCTAGTGGACGGACAGGGGGGCGTGAAAAACTGTTTTTT. The full variable domain, with the rest looked up from reference TRBV12-5 and TRBJ1-4, is DARVTQTPRHKVTEMGQEVTMRCQPILGHNTVFWYRQTMMQGLELLAYFRNRAPLDDSGMPKDRFSAEMPDATLATLKIQPSEPRDSAVYFCASGRTGGREKLFFGSGTQLSVL.

The V call is TRBV29-1, the J call TRBJ1-1, with D perhaps matching TRBD1 (6 bases). Trimming took off 3 bases at V and 7 bases at J, with 12 bases between the two ends. The CDR3 totals 12 residues. The V gene's germline CDR1 is SQVTM and CDR2 ANQGSEA. DNA for the CDR3: TGCAGCGTTGAGGCCGACAGGAGTGAAGCTTTCTTT. It yields the protein CSVEADRSEAFF.

The chain is built from TRBV5-6 and TRBJ1-2; TRBD1 agrees at 9 bases. Germline V gene data show CDR1 as SGHDT and CDR2 as YYEEEE. The CDR3 totals 16 residues. The V gene end was trimmed by 4 bases and the J gene end by 2 bases; junction bases not matched to a gene: 9. In nucleotides, the CDR3 is TGTGCCAGCAGCACTTTTAGGACAGGGGCCAACTATGGCTACACCTTC. Translation: CASSTFRTGANYGYTF.